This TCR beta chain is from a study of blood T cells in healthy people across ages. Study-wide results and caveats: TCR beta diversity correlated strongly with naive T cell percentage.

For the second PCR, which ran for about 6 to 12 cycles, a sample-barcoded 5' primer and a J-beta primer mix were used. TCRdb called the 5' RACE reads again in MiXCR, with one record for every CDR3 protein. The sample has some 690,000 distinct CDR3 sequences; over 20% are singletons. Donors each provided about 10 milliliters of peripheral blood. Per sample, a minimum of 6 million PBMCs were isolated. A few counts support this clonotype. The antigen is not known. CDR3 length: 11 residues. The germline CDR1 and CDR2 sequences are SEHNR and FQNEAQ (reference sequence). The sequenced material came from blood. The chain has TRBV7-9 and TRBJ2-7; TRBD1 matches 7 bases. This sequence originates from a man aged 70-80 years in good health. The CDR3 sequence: CASSDPGQMIV. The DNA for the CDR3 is TGTGCCAGCAGCGACCCGGGACAGATGATCGTC.